The clone carrying this T cell receptor beta chain turned up a few times. As yet, its antigen is unknown. These data belong to a study of PD-1 blockade in mismatch repair-deficient tumors. Study-level background: All were previously treated, progressing patients with approximately 12 mismatch repair-deficient cancer types.

Study observations and caveats: After pembrolizumab, tumor-resident clones rose rapidly, then generally contracted before radiologic responses.

TCR sequencing covered a few patients who responded to pembrolizumab. The table came from immunoSEQ multiplex PCR; TCRdb's copy has only in-frame clones and leaves some out. Seen here are roughly 120,000 clones, 60% to 85% observed once, and the top ten hold 4% to 6%. V dropped 4 bases and J dropped 7; count of bases not matched to a gene: 5. The CDR3 consists of 13 residues. From germline, CDR1 is SGHRS and CDR2 YFSETQ. The V call is TRBV5-1, the J call TRBJ2-1; TRBD2 agrees at 7 bases. The sequence came from an adult with mismatch repair-deficient cancer. Here the sequenced sample was peripheral blood, taken 60 weeks after starting pembrolizumab. The CDR3 DNA is TGCGCCAGCAGCACCCCCGGGGGGAATGAGCAGTTCTTC. It specifies CASSTPGGNEQFF. Complete variable domain (other parts from reference TRBV5-1 and TRBJ2-1): KAGVTQTPRYLIKTRGQQVTLSCSPISGHRSVSWYQQTPGQGLQFLFEYFSETQRNKGNFPGRFSGRQFSNSRSEMNVSTLELGDSALYLCASSTPGGNEQFFGPGTRLTVL.